This is a list of T cell receptor beta chains from one sample in a study of shared clonotypes between healthy human individuals. Here immunoSEQ multiplex PCR was the method, and the copy in TCRdb shows in-frame clones only, minus some. The repertoire has more than 2 million clones, approximately 94% of them found once; the top ten carry 0.85% to 1.3%. The sample consisted of naive CD8+ T cells sorted from blood. The receptors stem from a man between 18 and 29 years old in good health. CDR3s include the opening cysteine and the closing phenylalanine or tryptophan. A D gene is named only where the DNA matches it firmly. A clone size is listed for some rows: how often the clone was seen (once, few, many), or a class if it is expanded.

J gene	clone size	CDR3 length	V gene	D gene	CDR3 DNA	CDR3 protein
TRBJ2-7	NA	15	TRBV30	TRBD1	TGTGCCTGGACCCTCGACAGGGGGCTTTCCTACGAGCAGTACTTC	CAWTLDRGLSYEQYF
TRBJ1-5	NA	13	TRBV7-6	NA	TGTGCCAGCAGCCCGGGCACCGCTCAGCCCCAGCATTTT	CASSPGTAQPQHF
TRBJ2-3	NA	14	TRBV4-1	TRBD1	TGCGCCAGCAGCCACGACAGGGGGGCAGATACGCAGTATTTT	CASSHDRGADTQYF
TRBJ2-7	NA	13	TRBV15	NA	TGTGCCACCGGATTGGGGGAGTCTCCCGAGCAGTACTTC	CATGLGESPEQYF
TRBJ2-5	NA	15	TRBV5-1	NA	TGCGCCAGCAGCCTTGAAGGACAGACCAGGGAGACCCAGTACTTC	CASSLEGQTRETQYF
TRBJ2-7	NA	14	TRBV11-1	NA	TGTGCCAGCAGCTTAGCGTACACGTCCTACGAGCAGTACTTC	CASSLAYTSYEQYF
TRBJ2-7	NA	18	TRBV4-1	NA	TGCGCCAGCAGCCAAGTTGTGACCCTACGTGGGTCTTGGGGCGAGCAGTACTTC	CASSQVVTLRGSWGEQYF
TRBJ2-5	NA	15	TRBV21-1	NA	TGTGCCAGCAGAAGGACAGGAACACGACAAGAGACCCAGTACTTC	CASRRTGTRQETQYF
TRBJ2-7	once	15	TRBV14	NA	TGTGCCAGCAGCCAAGGTCCGGGCCTATCCTACGAGCAGTACTTC	CASSQGPGLSYEQYF
TRBJ1-1	NA	12	TRBV29-1	TRBD1	TGCAGCGTTCCTGACAGGGGCACTGAAGCTTTCTTT	CSVPDRGTEAFF
TRBJ2-3	NA	16	TRBV6-6	NA	TGTGCCAGCAGTTACCCCGATGAGTATAGCACAGATACGCAGTATTTT	CASSYPDEYSTDTQYF
TRBJ1-6	NA	14	TRBV27	NA	TGTGCCAGCAGACCGGGAGGGGGACATTCACCCCTCCACTTT	CASRPGGGHSPLHF
TRBJ2-1	once	16	TRBV4-1	TRBD2	TGCGCCAGCAGCCAAGTGGCTAGCGGCTCCTACAATGAGCAGTTCTTC	CASSQVASGSYNEQFF
TRBJ2-1	NA	13	TRBV30	NA	TGTGCCTGGAGTCCCGGGTCTGGCAATGAGCAGTTCTTC	CAWSPGSGNEQFF
TRBJ2-1	NA	15	TRBV5-1	NA	TGCGCCAGCAGCTTGGTCGGGGGCGGTTACAATGAGCAGTTCTTC	CASSLVGGGYNEQFF
TRBJ2-7	once	13	TRBV5-8	NA	TGTGCCAGCAGCTTGGGGGTCTCCTACGAGCAGTACTTC	CASSLGVSYEQYF
TRBJ2-5	NA	15	TRBV21-1	NA	TGTGCCAGCAGCCCATACGGGACTAGCGAAGAGACCCAGTACTTC	CASSPYGTSEETQYF
TRBJ2-1	NA	15	TRBV4-2	TRBD1	TGTGCCAGCAGCCAAGAAGAGACAGGGGGCAATGAGCAGTTCTTC	CASSQEETGGNEQFF
TRBJ2-5	NA	15	TRBV13	NA	TGTGCCAGCAGCGGGCCCTACTCTAGTAGGGAGACCCAGTACTTC	CASSGPYSSRETQYF
TRBJ2-2	once	13	TRBV30	NA	TGTGCCTGGAGTCCTGACTCGGGCGGGGAGCTGTTTTTT	CAWSPDSGGELFF
TRBJ1-2	NA	15	TRBV4-3	NA	TGCGCCAGCAGCCAATTGCGAACACCTAACTATGGCTACACCTTC	CASSQLRTPNYGYTF
TRBJ2-5	NA	15	TRBV6-5	NA	TGTGCCAGCAGTTACTCTTTCGGCGGAAAAGAGACCCAGTACTTC	CASSYSFGGKETQYF
TRBJ1-5	NA	14	TRBV4-2	NA	TGTGCCAGCAGCCCGACAGATAGCAATCAGCCCCAGCATTTT	CASSPTDSNQPQHF
TRBJ1-2	NA	16	TRBV6-5	NA	TGTGCCAGCAGTTACTCTCCGAGGCGGGTAACATCCGGCTACACCTTC	CASSYSPRRVTSGYTF